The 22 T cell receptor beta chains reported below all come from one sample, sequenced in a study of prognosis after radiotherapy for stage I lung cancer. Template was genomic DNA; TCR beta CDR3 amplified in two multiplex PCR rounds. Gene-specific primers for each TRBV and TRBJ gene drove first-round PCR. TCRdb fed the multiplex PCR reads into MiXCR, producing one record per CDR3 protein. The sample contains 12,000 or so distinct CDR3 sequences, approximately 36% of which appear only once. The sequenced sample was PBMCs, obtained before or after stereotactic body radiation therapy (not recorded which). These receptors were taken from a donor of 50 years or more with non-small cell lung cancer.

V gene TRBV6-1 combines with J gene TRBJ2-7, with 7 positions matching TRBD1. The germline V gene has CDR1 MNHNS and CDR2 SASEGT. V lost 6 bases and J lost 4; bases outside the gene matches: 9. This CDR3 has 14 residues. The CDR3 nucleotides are TGTGCCAGCAGGGAACTTGGGGGACAGTACGAGCAGTACTTC. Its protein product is CASRELGGQYEQYF.

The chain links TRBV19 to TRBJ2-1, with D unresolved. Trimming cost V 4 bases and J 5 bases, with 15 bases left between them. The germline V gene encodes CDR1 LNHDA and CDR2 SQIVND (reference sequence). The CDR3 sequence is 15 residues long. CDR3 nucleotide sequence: TGTGCCAGTAGTAGGACCCCCTTTTTGGACAATGAGCAGTTCTTC. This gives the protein CASSRTPFLDNEQFF. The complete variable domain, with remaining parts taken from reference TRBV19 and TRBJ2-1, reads DGGITQSPKYLFRKEGQNVTLSCEQNLNHDAMYWYRQDPGQGLRLIYYSQIVNDFQKGDIAEGYSVSREKKESFPLTVTSAQKNPTAFYLCASSRTPFLDNEQFFGPGTRLTVL.

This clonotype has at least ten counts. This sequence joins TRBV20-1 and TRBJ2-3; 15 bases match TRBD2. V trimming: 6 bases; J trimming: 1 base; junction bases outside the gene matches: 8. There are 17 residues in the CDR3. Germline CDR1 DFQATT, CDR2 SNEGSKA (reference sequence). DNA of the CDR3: TGCAGTGCAGGGGGACTAGCGGGGGGCCTAGGCACAGATACGCAGTATTTT. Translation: CSAGGLAGGLGTDTQYF.

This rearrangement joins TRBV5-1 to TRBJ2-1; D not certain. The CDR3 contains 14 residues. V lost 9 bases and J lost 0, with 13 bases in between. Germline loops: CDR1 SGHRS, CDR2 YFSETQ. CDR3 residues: CANTQLSSYNEQFF. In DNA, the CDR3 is TGCGCCAACACCCAGTTGAGCTCCTACAATGAGCAGTTCTTC.

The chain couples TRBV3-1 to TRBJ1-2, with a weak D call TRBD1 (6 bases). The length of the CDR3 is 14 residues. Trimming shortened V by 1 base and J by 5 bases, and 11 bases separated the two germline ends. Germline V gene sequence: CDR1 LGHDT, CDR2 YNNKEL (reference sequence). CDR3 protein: CASSQAGVEYGYTF. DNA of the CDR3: TGTGCCAGCAGCCAAGCAGGGGTTGAATATGGCTACACCTTC. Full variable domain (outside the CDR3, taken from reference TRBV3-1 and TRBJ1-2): DTAVSQTPKYLVTQMGNDKSIKCEQNLGHDTMYWYKQDSKKFLKIMFSYNNKELIINETVPNRFSPKSPDKAHLNLHINSLELGDSAVYFCASSQAGVEYGYTFGSGTRLTVV.

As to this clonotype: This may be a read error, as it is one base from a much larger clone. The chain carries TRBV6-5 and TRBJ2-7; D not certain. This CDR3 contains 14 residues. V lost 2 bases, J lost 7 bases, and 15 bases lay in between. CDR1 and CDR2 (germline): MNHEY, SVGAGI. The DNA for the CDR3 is TGTGCCAGCAGTTACGATGCCGGTGCTAGGGAGCAGTACTTC. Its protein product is CASSYDAGAREQYF.

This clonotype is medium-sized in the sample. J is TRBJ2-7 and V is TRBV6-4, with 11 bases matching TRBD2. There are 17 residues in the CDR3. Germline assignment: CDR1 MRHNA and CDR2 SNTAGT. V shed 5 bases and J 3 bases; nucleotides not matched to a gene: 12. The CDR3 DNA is TGTGCCAGCAGTTACCATTCTCCCGGGACTAGCGGCTACGAGCAGTACTTC. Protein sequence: CASSYHSPGTSGYEQYF.

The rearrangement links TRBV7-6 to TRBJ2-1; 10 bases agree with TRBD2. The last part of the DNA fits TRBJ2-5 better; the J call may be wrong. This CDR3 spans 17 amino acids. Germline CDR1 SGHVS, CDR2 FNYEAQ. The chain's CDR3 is CASSFLETSGWWETQYF. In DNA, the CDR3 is TGTGCCAGCAGCTTCCTCGAGACTAGCGGGTGGTGGGAGACCCAGTACTTC.

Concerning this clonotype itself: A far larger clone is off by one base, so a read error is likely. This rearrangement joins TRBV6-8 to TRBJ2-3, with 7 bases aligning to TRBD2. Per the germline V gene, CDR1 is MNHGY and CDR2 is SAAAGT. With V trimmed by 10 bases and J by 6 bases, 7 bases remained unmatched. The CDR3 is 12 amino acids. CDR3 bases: TGTGCCATCAACAACGGGGGGGATACGCAGTATTTT. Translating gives CAINNGGDTQYF.

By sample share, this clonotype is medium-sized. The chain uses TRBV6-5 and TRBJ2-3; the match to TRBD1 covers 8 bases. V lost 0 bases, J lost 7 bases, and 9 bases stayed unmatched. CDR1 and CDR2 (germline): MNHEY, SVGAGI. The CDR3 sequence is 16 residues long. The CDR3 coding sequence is TGTGCCAGCAGTTACTCGGGGACAGGACGTGGAAATACGCAGTATTTT. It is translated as CASSYSGTGRGNTQYF.

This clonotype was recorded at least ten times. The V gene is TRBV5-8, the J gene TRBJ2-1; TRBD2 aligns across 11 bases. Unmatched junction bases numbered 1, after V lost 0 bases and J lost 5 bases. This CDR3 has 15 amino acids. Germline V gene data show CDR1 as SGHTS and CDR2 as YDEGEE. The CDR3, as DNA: TGTGCCAGCAGCTTGGGACTAGCGGGAAACAATGAGCAGTTCTTC. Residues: CASSLGLAGNNEQFF.

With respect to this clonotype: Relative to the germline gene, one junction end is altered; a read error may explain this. The CDR3 loop reads CASSQALAANTGELVF. The CDR3 nucleotides are TGCGCCAGCAGCCAAGCTCTAGCGGCGAACACCGGGGAGCTGGTTTTT. This chain connects TRBV4-1 to TRBJ2-2; 7 bases map to TRBD2. This CDR3 has 16 amino acids. Germline CDR1 reads MGHRA; CDR2 reads YSYEKL.

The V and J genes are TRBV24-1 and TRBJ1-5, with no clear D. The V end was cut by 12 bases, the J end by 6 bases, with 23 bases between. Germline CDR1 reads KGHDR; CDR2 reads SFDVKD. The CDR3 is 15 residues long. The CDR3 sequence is CAAQRPGPPSQPQHF. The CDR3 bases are TGTGCCGCTCAAAGGCCAGGACCGCCCAGTCAGCCCCAGCATTTT.

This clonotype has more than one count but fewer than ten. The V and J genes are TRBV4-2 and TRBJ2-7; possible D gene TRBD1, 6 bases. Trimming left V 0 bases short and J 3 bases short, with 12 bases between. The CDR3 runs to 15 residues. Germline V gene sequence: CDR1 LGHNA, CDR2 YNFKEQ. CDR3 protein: CASSQDVTGGYEQYF. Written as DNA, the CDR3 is TGTGCCAGCAGCCAAGATGTGACAGGTGGCTACGAGCAGTACTTC.

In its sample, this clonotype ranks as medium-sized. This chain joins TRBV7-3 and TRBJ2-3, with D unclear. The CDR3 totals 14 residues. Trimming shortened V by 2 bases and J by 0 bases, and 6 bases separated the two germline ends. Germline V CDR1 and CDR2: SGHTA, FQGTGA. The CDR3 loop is CASSLLGSTDTQYF. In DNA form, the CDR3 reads TGTGCCAGCAGCTTACTGGGCAGCACAGATACGCAGTATTTT.

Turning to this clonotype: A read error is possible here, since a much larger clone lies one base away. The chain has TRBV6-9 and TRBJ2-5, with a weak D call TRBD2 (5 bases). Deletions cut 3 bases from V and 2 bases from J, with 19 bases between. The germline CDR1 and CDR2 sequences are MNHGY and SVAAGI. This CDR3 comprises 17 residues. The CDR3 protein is CASSYSYRGWSQETQYF. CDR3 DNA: TGTGCCAGCAGTTACTCCTATCGGGGATGGTCTCAAGAGACCCAGTACTTC.

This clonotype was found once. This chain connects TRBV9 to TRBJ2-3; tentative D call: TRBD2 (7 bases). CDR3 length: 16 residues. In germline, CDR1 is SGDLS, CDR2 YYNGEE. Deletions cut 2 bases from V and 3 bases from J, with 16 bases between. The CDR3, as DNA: TGTGCCAGCAGCGTGGGGGCTTGCGGGGGTACAGATACGCAGTATTTT. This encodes CASSVGACGGTDTQYF. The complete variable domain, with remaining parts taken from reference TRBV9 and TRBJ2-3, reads DSGVTQTPKHLITATGQRVTLRCSPRSGDLSVYWYQQSLDQGLQFLIQYYNGEERAKGNILERFSAQQFPDLHSELNLSSLELGDSALYFCASSVGACGGTDTQYFGPGTRLTVL.

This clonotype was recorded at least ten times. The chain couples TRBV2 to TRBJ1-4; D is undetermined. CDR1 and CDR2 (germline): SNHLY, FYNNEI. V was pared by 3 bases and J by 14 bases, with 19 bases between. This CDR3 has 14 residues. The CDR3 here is CASSDGGSRIRLFF. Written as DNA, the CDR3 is TGTGCCAGCAGTGATGGCGGATCACGAATTCGGCTGTTTTTT. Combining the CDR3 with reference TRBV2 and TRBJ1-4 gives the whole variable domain EPEVTQTPSHQVTQMGQEVILRCVPISNHLYFYWYRQILGQKVEFLVSFYNNEISEKSEIFDDQFSVERPDGSNFTLKIRSTKLEDSAMYFCASSDGGSRIRLFFGSGTQLSVL.

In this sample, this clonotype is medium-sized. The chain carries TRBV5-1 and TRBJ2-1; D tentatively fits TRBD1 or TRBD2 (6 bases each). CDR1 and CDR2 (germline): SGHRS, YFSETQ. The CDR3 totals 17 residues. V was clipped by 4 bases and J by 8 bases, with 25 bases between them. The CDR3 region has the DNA TGCGCCAGCAGCCTCACGGGGGCCGCTCACGACAATCATGAGCAGTTCTTC. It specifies CASSLTGAAHDNHEQFF.

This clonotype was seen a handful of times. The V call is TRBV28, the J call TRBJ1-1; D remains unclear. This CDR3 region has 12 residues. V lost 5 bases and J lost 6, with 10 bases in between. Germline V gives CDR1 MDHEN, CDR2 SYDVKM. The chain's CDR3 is CASSPRRAEAFF. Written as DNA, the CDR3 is TGTGCCAGCAGTCCTCGGAGAGCTGAAGCTTTCTTT.

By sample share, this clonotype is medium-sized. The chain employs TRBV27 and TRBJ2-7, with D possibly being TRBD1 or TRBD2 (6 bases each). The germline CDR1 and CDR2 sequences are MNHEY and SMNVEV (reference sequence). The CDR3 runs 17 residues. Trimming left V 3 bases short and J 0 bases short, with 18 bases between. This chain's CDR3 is CASSLIGAGHPSYEQYV. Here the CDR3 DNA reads TGTGCCAGCAGTTTGATCGGTGCGGGACACCCCTCCTACGAGCAGTACGTC.

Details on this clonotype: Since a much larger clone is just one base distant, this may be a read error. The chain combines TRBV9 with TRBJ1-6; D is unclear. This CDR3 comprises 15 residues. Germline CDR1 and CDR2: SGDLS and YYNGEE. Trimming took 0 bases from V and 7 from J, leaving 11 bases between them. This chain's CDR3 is CASSVGADGNSPLHF. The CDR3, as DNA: TGTGCCAGCAGCGTAGGTGCAGATGGGAATTCACCCCTCCACTTT.